The TCR beta chain described here comes from a study of T cell repertoires in cytomegalovirus infection. This CDR3 has 13 amino acids. Germline V CDR1 and CDR2: SNHLY, FYNNEI. V gave up 5 bases and J gave up 6 bases, with 10 bases separating them. Study-level points and caveats: Frequencies of public TCR beta families were cumulated, and this identified carriers of CMV plus the relevant HLA.

One entry per CDR3 protein, called by TCRdb with MiXCR from the reads. Seen here are 740,000 or so distinct CDR3 sequences, 35% observed once, and the top ten hold more than 2.5%. In regard to this clonotype: Its target is not known.

This TCR was sampled from a human donor in good health (CMV status not recorded). Some clones in this sample may be carry-over from other donors' samples. The sample comprised PBMCs. V and J are TRBV2 and TRBJ1-4; unclear D gene. The CDR3 sequence: CASSPSSYEKLFF. The CDR3 DNA sequence: TGTGCCAGCAGTCCGTCGAGCTATGAAAAACTGTTTTTT.